The entry below gives a single T cell receptor (beta chain) sequence along with its context. Antigen specificity is unknown. Donors each provided about 10 milliliters of peripheral blood. This specimen belongs to a study of blood T cells in healthy people across ages. The second PCR ran roughly 6 to 11 cycles with a sample-barcoded 5' primer and J-beta primers. Every single cDNA molecule received a tag from a template-switch adaptor with 12 random nucleotides. TCRdb reanalysed the 5' RACE reads using MiXCR and keeps one entry per CDR3 protein. The sample contains 750,000 to 950,000 distinct CDR3 sequences, 40% to 65% of which appear only once. Whole-study findings and limits: Diversity was estimated from one million T cells, and these estimates were considered underestimates. Naive T cell percentage and TCR beta diversity correlated strongly.

The junction had 17 bases not matched to a gene; V was cut back by 4 bases and J by 14 bases. Germline assignment: CDR1 KGHDR and CDR2 SFDVKD. The CDR3 contains 16 residues. The V gene is TRBV24-1, the J gene TRBJ2-3; the match to TRBD2 covers 10 bases. What was sequenced was blood. This TCR was recovered from an elderly man in good health. The CDR3 DNA is TGTGCCACCAGTGACTCCGGACTAGCGGATGACAGATACGCGTATTTT. Translation gives CATSDSGLADDRYAYF.